This T cell receptor (beta chain) is drawn from a study of cytomegalovirus exposure and HLA in healthy donors. Study summary: Approximately 190 million T cells yielded about 120 million unique TCR beta sequences, as an earlier analysis found.

The CDR3 spans 15 residues. Germline V gene sequence: CDR1 SGHTS, CDR2 YDEGEE. Trimming cost V 4 bases and J 1 base; bases outside gene matches: 7. For this clone: Its antigen remains unknown.

Findings of the study overall: HLA restriction was apparent for most CMV-associated TCR beta chains in a later analysis. Using the classifier, cytomegalovirus status was reportedly diagnosed with high specificity and sensitivity.

PCR used 60 Vbeta primers and 13 Jbeta primers. Using immunoSEQ multiplex PCR, the repertoire was profiled, and TCRdb retains in-frame clones only, with some absent. The sample lists approximately 170,000 clones, 75% to 80% occurring once. Specimen: PBMCs. The V call is TRBV5-8, the J call TRBJ2-5; 7 bases fit TRBD2. The receptor was derived from a middle-aged woman in good health and CMV-seropositive. The CDR3 loop is CASSPPGLRQETQYF. The DNA of the CDR3 is TGTGCCAGCAGCCCGCCGGGACTACGCCAAGAGACCCAGTACTTC. The full variable domain, with the rest looked up from reference TRBV5-8 and TRBJ2-5, is EAGVTQSPTHLIKTRGQQATLRCSPISGHTSVYWYQQALGLGLQFLLWYDEGEERNRGNFPPRFSGRQFPNYSSELNVNALELEDSALYLCASSPPGLRQETQYFGPGTRLLVL.